This T cell receptor beta chain was observed in a study of cytomegalovirus exposure and HLA in healthy donors. The study's findings and limits: Most of the TCR beta V segments (in an earlier analysis) were productive either about 87% or about 30% of the time. The availability of immune exposure information extended only to CMV serostatus. The investigators catalogued 150 to 200 TCR beta chains as cytomegalovirus-associated.

In its sample, this clone was seen a few times. The antigen remains undetermined. This CDR3 is built from 16 residues. CDR1 and CDR2 (germline): SGHTA, FQGNSA. J gave up 1 base and V 1 base, and 4 bases lay outside the gene matches. It was with 60 Vbeta and 13 Jbeta primers that the PCR ran. TCRdb keeps only in-frame clones here, not all; method: immunoSEQ multiplex PCR. Of under 200,000 clones detected, roughly 75% appear once; the ten largest clones hold around 1.5%. The sequencing sample was made of PBMCs. The sequence came from a man aged 18-30 years in good health and CMV-seronegative. The chain couples TRBV7-2 to TRBJ2-3; 8 bases match TRBD2. CDR3 nucleotides: TGTGCCAGCAGCTTAGTACTAGCGGAACGCACAGATACGCAGTATTTT. Residues: CASSLVLAERTDTQYF.